This T cell receptor beta chain appears in the sequencing data of a study of T cell responses to AZD1222 COVID-19 vaccine. Findings and limits, study-wide: Among spike-specific TCRs, nearly half reportedly target unmutated variant regions.

Libraries were prepared by immunoSEQ multiplex PCR; TCRdb keeps only in-frame clonotypes and omits some of them. This table has 150,000 to 200,000 clones, under 95% appearing once. Regarding this clone: What it recognizes is unknown.

The material sequenced was peripheral blood, taken 28 days after the second AZD1222 dose. The TCR originated in an adult who received the AZD1222 COVID-19 vaccine.

The CDR3: CAISDGRRPGYTF. The CDR3, as DNA: TGTGCCATCAGTGATGGGCGCAGGCCCGGCTACACCTTC. The chain combines TRBV10-3 with TRBJ1-2; D gene ambiguous. The CDR3 is made up of 13 amino acids. In germline, CDR1 is ENHRY, CDR2 SYGVKD. V dropped 3 bases and J dropped 8 bases, with 13 bases sitting between them.